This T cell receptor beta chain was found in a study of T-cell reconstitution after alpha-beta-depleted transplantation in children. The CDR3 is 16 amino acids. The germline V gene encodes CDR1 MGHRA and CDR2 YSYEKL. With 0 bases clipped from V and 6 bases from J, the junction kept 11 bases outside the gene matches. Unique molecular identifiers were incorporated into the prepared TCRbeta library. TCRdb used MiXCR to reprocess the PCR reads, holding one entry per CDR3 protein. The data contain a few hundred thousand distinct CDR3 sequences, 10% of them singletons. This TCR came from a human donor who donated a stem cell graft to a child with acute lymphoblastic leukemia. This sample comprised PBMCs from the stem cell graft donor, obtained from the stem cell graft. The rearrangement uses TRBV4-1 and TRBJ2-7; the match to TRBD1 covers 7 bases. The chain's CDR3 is CASSQDIFGTAREQYF. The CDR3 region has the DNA TGCGCCAGCAGCCAAGATATTTTCGGGACAGCCCGCGAGCAGTACTTC.